This entry features one T cell receptor (beta chain) sequence. The target antigen is unknown. The data were taken from a study of T-cell memory formation after mild COVID-19. Study findings and constraints: A second wave of clones peaked on day 37, and their SARS-CoV-2 specificity went unconfirmed. Shrinking CD4+ clones were chiefly CM and EM; CD8+ ones were chiefly EMRA.

This CDR3 spans 14 amino acids. The germline V and J ends were trimmed by 0 bases and 4 bases, with 9 bases remaining between them. Looked up from germline, CDR1 is LGHNA and CDR2 is YSLEER. UMIs and sample barcodes were carried by the TCR alpha and TCR beta cDNA libraries that 5'RACE produced using constant-segment primers. TCRdb recomputed calls from the 5' RACE reads with MiXCR, one row per CDR3 protein. This sample carries 240,000 or so distinct CDR3 sequences, roughly a tenth of them seen once, and the ten largest clones take 22%. V is TRBV4-3 and J is TRBJ1-1; the D gene is possibly TRBD1 (5 bases). The receptor comes from a man between 18 and 29 years old who had mild COVID-19 (a few samples of this study predate the infection). Cell type and time point are not known. The source material was PBMCs or a T cell subset sorted from them (not recorded which). The CDR3 sequence: CASSQERGSTEAFF. CDR3 nucleotides: TGCGCCAGCAGCCAAGAGAGGGGTTCCACTGAAGCTTTCTTT.